This T cell receptor beta chain was sequenced for a study of cytomegalovirus exposure and HLA in healthy donors. Study-wide results and limits: Prior analysis indicated that the majority of TCR beta V segments exhibited productivity approximately 87% or approximately 30% of the time. V- and J-gene trimming of TCR beta was linked (in a later analysis) to a missense DCLRE1C variant. A later analysis linked more than 15,000 TCR beta sequences to HLA alleles at 0.05 false discovery rate. Exclusion applied to some V segments, including TRBV6-2 and TRBV6-3, as they were indistinguishable.

CDR1 is KGHSH, CDR2 LQKENI, per germline. V trimming: 1 base; J trimming: 7 bases; junction bases outside the gene matches: 4. CDR3 length: 14 residues. This clone has a handful of counts. What it recognizes is unknown. PCR employed 60 Vbeta and 13 Jbeta primers. Using immunoSEQ multiplex PCR, the repertoire was profiled, and TCRdb retains in-frame clones only, with some absent. The profile shows roughly 200,000 clones, 73% of them singletons. The chain recombines TRBV18 with TRBJ2-1; 7 bases are a match to TRBD2. This receptor was obtained from a woman aged 30 to 39 in good health and CMV-seronegative. Material: PBMCs. CDR3 bases: TGTGCCAGCTCACCACGTGGCGGGAGTAATGAGCAGTTCTTC. This codes for CASSPRGGSNEQFF.